The sequence of this T cell receptor (beta chain) was determined in a study of blood T cell repertoires in COVID-19. Participant-given clinical history determined each cohort assignment. Germline lookup yields CDR1 MNHEY and CDR2 SVGEGT. The CDR3 is 16 residues long. J was trimmed by 4 bases and V by 6 bases; bases with no gene match: 10. Using immunoSEQ multiplex PCR, the repertoire was profiled, and TCRdb retains in-frame clones only, with some absent. The data hold some 150,000 clones, with 87% observed a single time. Sequencing was performed on PBMCs or T cells enriched from blood (not recorded which). The V call is TRBV6-2 or TRBV6-3, the J call TRBJ2-1, with 9 bases matching TRBD2. The source of this sequence is a human donor with acute COVID-19. The donor label of this sample is uncertain. The CDR3 sequence: CASSLSLAGFYNEQFF. In DNA, the CDR3 is TGTGCCAGCAGCCTTTCCCTAGCGGGGTTTTACAATGAGCAGTTCTTC.